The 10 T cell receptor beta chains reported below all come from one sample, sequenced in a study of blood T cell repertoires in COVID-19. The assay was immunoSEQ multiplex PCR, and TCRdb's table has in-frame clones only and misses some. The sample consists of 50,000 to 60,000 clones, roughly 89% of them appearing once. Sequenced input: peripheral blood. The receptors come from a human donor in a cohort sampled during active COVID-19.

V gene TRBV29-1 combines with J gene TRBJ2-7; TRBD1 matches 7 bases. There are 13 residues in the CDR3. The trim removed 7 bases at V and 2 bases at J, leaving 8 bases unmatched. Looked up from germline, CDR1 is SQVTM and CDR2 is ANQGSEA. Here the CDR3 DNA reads TGCAGCGCCCGGTCACAGGGGACCTACGAGCAGTACTTC. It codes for CSARSQGTYEQYF.

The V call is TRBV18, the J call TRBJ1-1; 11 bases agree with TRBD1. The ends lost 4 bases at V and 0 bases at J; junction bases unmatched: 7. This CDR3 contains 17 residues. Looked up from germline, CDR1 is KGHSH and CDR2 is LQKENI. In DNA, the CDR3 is TGTGCCAGCTCACTGGGACAGGGGGTGCCGATGAACACTGAAGCTTTCTTT. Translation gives CASSLGQGVPMNTEAFF.

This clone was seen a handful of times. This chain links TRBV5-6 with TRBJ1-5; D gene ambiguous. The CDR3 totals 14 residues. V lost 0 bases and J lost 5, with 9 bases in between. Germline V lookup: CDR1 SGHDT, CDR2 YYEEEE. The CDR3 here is CASSLVGRDQPQHF. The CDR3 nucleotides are TGTGCCAGCAGCTTGGTTGGGCGGGATCAGCCCCAGCATTTT. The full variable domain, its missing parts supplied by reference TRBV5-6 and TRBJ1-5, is DAGVTQSPTHLIKTRGQQVTLRCSPKSGHDTVSWYQQALGQGPQFIFQYYEEEERQRGNFPDRFSGHQFPNYSSELNVNALLLGDSALYLCASSLVGRDQPQHFGDGTRLSIL.

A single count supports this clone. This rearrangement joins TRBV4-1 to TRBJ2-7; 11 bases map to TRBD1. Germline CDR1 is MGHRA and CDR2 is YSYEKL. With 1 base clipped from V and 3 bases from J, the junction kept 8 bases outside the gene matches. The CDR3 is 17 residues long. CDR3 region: CASSQANMGTGGYEQYF. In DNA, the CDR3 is TGCGCCAGCAGCCAAGCGAACATGGGGACAGGGGGCTACGAGCAGTACTTC.

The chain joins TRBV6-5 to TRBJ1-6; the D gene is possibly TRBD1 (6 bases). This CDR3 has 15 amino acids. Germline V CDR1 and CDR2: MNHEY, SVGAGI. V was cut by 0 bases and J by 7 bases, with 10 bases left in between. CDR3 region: CASSYSRGDNSPLHF. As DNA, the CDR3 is TGTGCCAGCAGTTACTCCAGGGGTGACAATTCACCCCTCCACTTT.

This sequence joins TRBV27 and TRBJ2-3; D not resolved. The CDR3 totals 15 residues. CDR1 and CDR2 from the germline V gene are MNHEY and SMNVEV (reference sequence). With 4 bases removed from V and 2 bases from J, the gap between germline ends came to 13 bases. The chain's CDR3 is CASSSRMATTDTQYF. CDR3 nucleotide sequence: TGTGCCAGCAGTTCGCGGATGGCTACCACAGATACGCAGTATTTT.

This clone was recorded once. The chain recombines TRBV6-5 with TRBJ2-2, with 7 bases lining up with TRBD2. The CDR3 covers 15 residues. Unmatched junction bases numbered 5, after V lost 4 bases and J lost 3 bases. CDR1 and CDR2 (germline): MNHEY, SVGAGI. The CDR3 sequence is CASSSPGGDTGELFF. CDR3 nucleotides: TGTGCCAGCAGTTCCCCGGGAGGTGACACCGGGGAGCTGTTTTTT.

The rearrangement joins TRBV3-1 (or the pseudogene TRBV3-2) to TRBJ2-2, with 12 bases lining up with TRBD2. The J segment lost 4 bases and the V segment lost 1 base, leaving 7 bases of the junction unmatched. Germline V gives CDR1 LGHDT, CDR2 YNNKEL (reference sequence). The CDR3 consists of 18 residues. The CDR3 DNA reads TGTGCCAGCAGCCAAGGCCTAGCGGGAGGGCCCGTCACCGGGGAGCTGTTTTTT. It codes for CASSQGLAGGPVTGELFF.

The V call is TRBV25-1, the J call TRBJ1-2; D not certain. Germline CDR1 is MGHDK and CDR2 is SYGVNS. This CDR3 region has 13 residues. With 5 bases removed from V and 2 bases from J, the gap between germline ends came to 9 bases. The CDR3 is CASSLTGNYGYTF. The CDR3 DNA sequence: TGTGCCAGCAGTCTTACGGGGAACTATGGCTACACCTTC.

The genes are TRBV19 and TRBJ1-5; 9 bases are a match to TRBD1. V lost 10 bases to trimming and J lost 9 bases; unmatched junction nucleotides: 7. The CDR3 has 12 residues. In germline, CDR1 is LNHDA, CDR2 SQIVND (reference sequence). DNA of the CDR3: TGTGCCACTCGACAGGGGGGAGGGCCCCAGCATTTT. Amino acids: CATRQGGGPQHF.